The source of this T cell receptor (beta chain) is a study of cytomegalovirus exposure and HLA in healthy donors. Whole-study results and caveats: Most of the CMV-associated TCR beta chains (in a later analysis) appeared to be HLA-restricted. Segments of the TCR beta V type were, in most cases, productive about 87% or about 30% of the time in an earlier analysis.

The length of the CDR3 is 15 residues. Germline V lookup: CDR1 LNHNV, CDR2 YYDKDF (reference sequence). Researchers ran the PCR with 60 Vbeta and 13 Jbeta primers. Only in-frame clones appear in the TCRdb table, and some are missing; sequencing was by immunoSEQ multiplex PCR. The data hold fewer than 200,000 clones, with roughly 80% observed a single time. Though probably carrying unrecorded immune exposures, donors were nominally healthy at sampling. Details on this clone: The antigen is not known.

The chain has TRBV15 and TRBJ2-5; the match to TRBD2 covers 12 bases. The J call may be mistaken, given a closer DNA end match to TRBJ2-7. The sequenced material came from PBMCs. The TCR was taken from a woman aged 18-29 years in good health and CMV-seronegative. The CDR3 reads CASHTSGRSSYEQYF. The CDR3 DNA sequence: TGTGCCTCCCATACTAGCGGGAGGAGCTCCTACGAGCAGTACTTC.